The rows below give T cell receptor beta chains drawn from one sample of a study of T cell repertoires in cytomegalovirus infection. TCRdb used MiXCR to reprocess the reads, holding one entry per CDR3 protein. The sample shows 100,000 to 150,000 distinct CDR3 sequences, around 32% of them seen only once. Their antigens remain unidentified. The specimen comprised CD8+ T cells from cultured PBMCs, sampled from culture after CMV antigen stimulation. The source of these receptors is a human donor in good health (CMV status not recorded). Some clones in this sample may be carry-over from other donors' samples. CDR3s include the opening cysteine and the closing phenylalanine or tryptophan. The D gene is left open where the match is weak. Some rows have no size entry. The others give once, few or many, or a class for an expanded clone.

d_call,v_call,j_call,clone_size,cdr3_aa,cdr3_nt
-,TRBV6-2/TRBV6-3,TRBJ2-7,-,CASSYRTVVGAAYEQYF,TGTGCCAGCAGTTACCGAACGGTAGTCGGGGCGGCCTACGAGCAGTACTTC
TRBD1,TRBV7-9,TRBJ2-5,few,CASSPPQDRGQAETQYF,TGTGCCAGCAGCCCACCTCAAGACAGGGGGCAGGCAGAGACCCAGTACTTC
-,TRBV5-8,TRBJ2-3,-,CASSPSKEQRTDTQYF,TGTGCCAGCAGCCCCAGTAAGGAGCAGAGAACAGATACGCAGTATTTT
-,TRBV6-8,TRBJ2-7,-,CASSLTASYEQYF,TGTGCCAGCAGTCTGACGGCGTCATACGAGCAGTACTTC
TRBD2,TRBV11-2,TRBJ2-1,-,CASSIQPSGGAAQFF,TGTGCCAGCAGCATCCAGCCTAGCGGGGGGGCCGCGCAGTTCTTC
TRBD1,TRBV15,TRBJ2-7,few,CATSRGPGGSYEQYF,TGTGCCACCAGCAGAGGTCCAGGGGGCTCCTACGAGCAGTACTTC
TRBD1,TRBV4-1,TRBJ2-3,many,CASRTDRDIDTQYF,TGCGCCAGCAGGACGGACAGGGATATAGATACGCAGTATTTT
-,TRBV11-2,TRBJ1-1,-,CASSFRGLSNTEAFF,TGTGCCAGCAGCTTTCGGGGGCTATCGAACACTGAAGCTTTCTTT
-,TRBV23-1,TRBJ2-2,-,CASSQSGYTNTGELFF,TGCGCCAGCAGTCAATCGGGGTATACGAACACCGGGGAGCTGTTTTTT
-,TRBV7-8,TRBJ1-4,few,CASSFGVLGRTVLGANEKLFF,TGTGCCAGCAGCTTCGGGGTCTTAGGGCGGACGGTTTTAGGGGCTAATGAAAAACTGTTTTTT
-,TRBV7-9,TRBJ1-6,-,CASSSRVHSPLHF,TGTGCCAGCAGCTCCAGGGTGCATTCACCCCTCCACTTT
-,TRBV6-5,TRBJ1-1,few,CASSTRGGNTEAFF,TGTGCCAGCAGCACACGAGGGGGAAACACTGAAGCTTTCTTT
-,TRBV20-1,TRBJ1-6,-,CSARDRNRVGLPLHF,TGCAGTGCTAGAGATCGAAACCGGGTCGGGTTACCCCTCCACTTT